This is a list of T cell receptor beta chains from one sample in a study of cytomegalovirus exposure and HLA in healthy donors. The repertoire was sequenced with immunoSEQ multiplex PCR; TCRdb's copy has only in-frame clones and lacks some. The repertoire consists of under 250,000 clones, with roughly 81% occurring once and the leading ten covering 0.2% to 0.25%. The sequencing input was PBMCs. The receptors were gathered from a girl aged 2 to 10 in good health and CMV-seronegative. Each CDR3 is given with its conserved first and last residue. The D gene is left open where the match is weak. The size field is filled for only some rows; it gives once, few, many or a size class.

>TRBJ2-5|TRBV5-1|once|.
TGCGCCAGCAGCTTAAGACAGGTCGAGACCCAGTACTTC
CASSLRQVETQYF
>TRBJ2-3|TRBV29-1|.|TRBD2
TGCAGCGTACTAGCGTATAGCACAGATACGCAGTATTTT
CSVLAYSTDTQYF
>TRBJ1-1|TRBV7-3|.|.
TGTGCCAGCAGCGAGGGCGGCGGGGTGAACACTGAAGCTTTCTTT
CASSEGGGVNTEAFF
>TRBJ2-5|TRBV2|.|TRBD1
TGTGCCAGCAGTGGACAGGGGGCTGAGACCCAGTACTTC
CASSGQGAETQYF
>TRBJ2-1|TRBV7-9|.|TRBD1
TGTGCCAGCAGCCAACCAGGGGGTTCCTACAATGAGCAGTTCTTC
CASSQPGGSYNEQFF
>TRBJ2-3|TRBV4-1|.|.
TGCGCCAGCAGCCAAGATACAGAGTTCCGCACAGATACGCAGTATTTT
CASSQDTEFRTDTQYF
>TRBJ2-3|TRBV6-1|.|.
TGTGCCAGCAGTGAACTAAATACGCAGTATTTT
CASSELNTQYF
>TRBJ1-5|TRBV6-1|.|.
TGTGCCAGCAGTGGACAGGTCGGTCAGCCCCAGCATTTT
CASSGQVGQPQHF
>TRBJ1-4|TRBV19|few|.
TGTGCCAGTAGTATAGCCGCGCAGGGGAGAAAACTGTTTTTT
CASSIAAQGRKLFF
>TRBJ1-6|TRBV9|.|TRBD1
TGTGCCAGCAGCGCGGGACAGGGTCCTTCGGATTCACCCCTCCACTTT
CASSAGQGPSDSPLHF
>TRBJ2-7|TRBV19|.|TRBD1
TGTGCCAGTAGTATCCCCGGGACAGGACTTTACGAGCAGTACTTC
CASSIPGTGLYEQYF
>TRBJ1-6|TRBV7-9|.|.
TGTTCCAGCAGACCGGGGGATTCACCCCTCCACTTT
CSSRPGDSPLHF
>TRBJ1-5|TRBV10-3|.|.
TGTGCCATCAGTGAGTCGAGCAGGGGCAATCAGCCCCAGCATTTT
CAISESSRGNQPQHF
>TRBJ2-5|TRBV27|once|.
TGTGCCAGCAGTTTATTCATGGGGGCCCGAGAGACCCAGTACTTC
CASSLFMGARETQYF
>TRBJ2-3|TRBV15|.|.
TGTGCCACCAGCAGAGATGCTCTATTGGGCACAGATACGCAGTATTTT
CATSRDALLGTDTQYF
>TRBJ2-3|TRBV5-1|.|TRBD2
TGCGCCAGCAGCTTAGGTCCGACTAGCGGTGTGGGGGATACGCAGTATTTT
CASSLGPTSGVGDTQYF
>TRBJ2-1|TRBV25-1|once|TRBD2
TGTGCCAGCAGTGTGGGAGGGCGGGGGGGATACAATGAGCAGTTCTTC
CASSVGGRGGYNEQFF
>TRBJ1-2|TRBV6-6|.|.
TGTGCCAGCAGTTTATTCCCGGACAGTCCCTATGGCTACACCTTC
CASSLFPDSPYGYTF
>TRBJ1-2|TRBV6-1|few|.
TGTGCCAGCACCCGGGGGGGTGCCAACTATGGCTACACCTTC
CASTRGGANYGYTF
>TRBJ2-2|TRBV19|.|TRBD1
TGTGCCAGTAGTCCCTGGTTCGCCAGGGACAGGTCCCGATCGAACACCGGGGAGCTGTTTTTT
CASSPWFARDRSRSNTGELFF
>TRBJ2-7|TRBV2|once|TRBD1
TGTGCCAGCAGTGTTCAAGGACAGGCCTACGAGCAGTACTTC
CASSVQGQAYEQYF
>TRBJ2-1|TRBV4-1|.|.
TGCGCCAGCAGCCAAGAGAGTTCAATCAAAGGGGGTGAGCAGTTCTTC
CASSQESSIKGGEQFF
>TRBJ1-5|TRBV2|.|.
TGTGCCAGCAGAAATACGGGACACATCTATCAGCCCCAGCATTTT
CASRNTGHIYQPQHF
>TRBJ2-2|TRBV4-1|.|.
TGCGCCAGCAGCCAACCTCAATGGAGGGCCAGGAACACCGGGGAGCTGTTTTTT
CASSQPQWRARNTGELFF
>TRBJ1-2|TRBV7-9|.|TRBD1
TGTGCCAGCAGCTTAGGAGGACAGGGGGCGGTCGACTACACCTTC
CASSLGGQGAVDYTF
>TRBJ2-1|TRBV4-2|.|.
TGTGCCAGCAGCCAAGATTGGGGGCCCTTCAATGAGCAGTTCTTC
CASSQDWGPFNEQFF
>TRBJ2-2|TRBV5-1|.|TRBD2
TGCGCCAGCCGTAGCGGGACCCGCACCGGGGAGCTGTTTTTT
CASRSGTRTGELFF
>TRBJ2-1|TRBV7-2|.|TRBD2
TGTGCCAGCAGCTTAGCCGCTAGCGGAACCTACAATGAGCAGTTCTTC
CASSLAASGTYNEQFF
>TRBJ2-7|TRBV6-5|few|.
TGTGCCAGCAGTTACCGACAGGACTACGAGCAGTACTTC
CASSYRQDYEQYF
>TRBJ2-7|TRBV27|.|.
TGTGCCAGCAGTCCCGGCCGGGGTCCCGACGAGCAGTACTTC
CASSPGRGPDEQYF
>TRBJ1-1|TRBV30|.|TRBD1
TGTGCCTGGAGTTTACAGGGGAACATTGAAGCTTTCTTT
CAWSLQGNIEAFF
>TRBJ2-1|TRBV19|.|TRBD1
TGTGCCAGTAGTGGACGGGACAGGGGAGGTGGAAATGAGCAGTTCTTC
CASSGRDRGGGNEQFF
>TRBJ2-7|TRBV19|.|TRBD2
TGTGCCAGTAGTATTTTAGCGGGGGAGACCTACGAGCAGTACTTC
CASSILAGETYEQYF
>TRBJ2-7|TRBV5-1|.|TRBD2
TGCGCCAGCAGCCCCGGGACTAGCGGGATCTCCTACGAGCAGTACTTC
CASSPGTSGISYEQYF
>TRBJ1-4|TRBV6-5|few|.
TGTGCCAGCAGTTTAGACAGGTCGAGAAGAGAACTGTTTTTT
CASSLDRSRRELFF
>TRBJ1-5|TRBV19|.|.
TGTGCCAGTAGTATAGTAACCCAGGGCCCTAATCAGCCCCAGCATTTT
CASSIVTQGPNQPQHF
>TRBJ1-5|TRBV11-2|.|.
TGTGCCAGCAGCTTAATCGGAGGAGGGCCCCAGCATTTT
CASSLIGGGPQHF
>TRBJ2-1|TRBV6-1|few|TRBD2
TGTGCCAGCAGTGGTGTGGGAGCTAGCGGTGAGCAGTTCTTC
CASSGVGASGEQFF
>TRBJ2-5|TRBV9|.|TRBD2
TGTGCCAGCACCAGCGGGGGGGCCGGGGAGACCCAGTACTTC
CASTSGGAGETQYF
>TRBJ1-1|TRBV5-8|.|TRBD1
TGTGCCAGCAGCCCGGACAGGGCTCGAAAAGCTTTCTTT
CASSPDRARKAFF
>TRBJ2-7|TRBV7-6|.|TRBD2
TGTGCCAGCAGCTTGCGTTACACCCGGAGCGGGAGGGGGGATTACGAGCAGTACTTC
CASSLRYTRSGRGDYEQYF
>TRBJ2-7|TRBV5-1|.|TRBD1
TGCGCCAGCACCCTGGGACAGGGACCTTACGAGCAGTACTTC
CASTLGQGPYEQYF
>TRBJ1-4|TRBV13|.|.
TGTGCCAGCAGCTTAAGGCAGGGATTGGATGAAAAACTGTTTTTT
CASSLRQGLDEKLFF
>TRBJ2-7|TRBV6-5|.|.
TGTGCCAGCAGTAGTGGGGGGAGGTACGAGCAGTACTTC
CASSSGGRYEQYF
>TRBJ2-3|TRBV7-7|.|.
TGTGCCAGCAGCCCCCAGCGTGTGGCAGATACGCAGTATTTT
CASSPQRVADTQYF
>TRBJ1-2|TRBV6-5|once|.
TGTGCCAGCAGTTATAGTGGAGGAGCCAAAAACTATGGCTACACCTTC
CASSYSGGAKNYGYTF
>TRBJ2-6|TRBV29-1|few|TRBD1
TGCAGCGTTAAACAGGGGTTGGTTGGGGCCAACGTCCTGACTTTC
CSVKQGLVGANVLTF